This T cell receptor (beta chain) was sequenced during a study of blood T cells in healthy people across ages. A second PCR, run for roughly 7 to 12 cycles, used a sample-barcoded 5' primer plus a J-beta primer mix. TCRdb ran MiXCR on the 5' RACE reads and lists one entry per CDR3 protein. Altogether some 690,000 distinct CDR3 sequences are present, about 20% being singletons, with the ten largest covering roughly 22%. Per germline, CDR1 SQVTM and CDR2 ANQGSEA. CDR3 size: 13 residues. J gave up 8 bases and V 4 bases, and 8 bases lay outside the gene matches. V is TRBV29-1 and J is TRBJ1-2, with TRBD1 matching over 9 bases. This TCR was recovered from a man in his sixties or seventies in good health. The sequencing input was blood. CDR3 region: CSVGRDRDSGYTF. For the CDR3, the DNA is TGCAGCGTTGGCCGGGACAGGGACAGCGGCTACACCTTC.